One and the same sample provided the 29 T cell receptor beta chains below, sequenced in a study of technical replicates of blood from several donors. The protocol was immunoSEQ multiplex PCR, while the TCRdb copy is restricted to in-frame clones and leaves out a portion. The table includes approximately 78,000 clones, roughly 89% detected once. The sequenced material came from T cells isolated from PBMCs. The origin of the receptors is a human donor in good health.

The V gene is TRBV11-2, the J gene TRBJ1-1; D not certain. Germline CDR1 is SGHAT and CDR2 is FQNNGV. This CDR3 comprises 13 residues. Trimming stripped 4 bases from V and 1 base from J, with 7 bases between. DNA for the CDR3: TGTGCCAGCAGCTATTCAGAGAACACTGAAGCTTTCTTT. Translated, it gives CASSYSENTEAFF.

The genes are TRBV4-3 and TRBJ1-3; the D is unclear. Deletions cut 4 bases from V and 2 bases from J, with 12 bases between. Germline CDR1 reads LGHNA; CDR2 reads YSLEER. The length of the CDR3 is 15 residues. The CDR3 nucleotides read TGCGCCAGCAGCCCTACTATTGCTCCTGGAAACACCATATATTTT. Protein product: CASSPTIAPGNTIYF.

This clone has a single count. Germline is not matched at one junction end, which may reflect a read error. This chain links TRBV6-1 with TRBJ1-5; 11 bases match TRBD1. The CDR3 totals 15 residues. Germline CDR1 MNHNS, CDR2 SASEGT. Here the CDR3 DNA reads TGTGCCAGCAGCCGGGACAGGGGGAGCAGTCAGCCCCAGCATTTT. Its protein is CASSRDRGSSQPQHF.

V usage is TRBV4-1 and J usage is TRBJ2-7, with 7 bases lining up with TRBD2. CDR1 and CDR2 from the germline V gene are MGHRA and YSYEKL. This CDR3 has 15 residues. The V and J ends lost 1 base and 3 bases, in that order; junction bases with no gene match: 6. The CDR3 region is CASSQGLAVGYEQYF. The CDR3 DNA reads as TGCGCCAGCAGCCAAGGCCTAGCGGTAGGCTACGAGCAGTACTTC.

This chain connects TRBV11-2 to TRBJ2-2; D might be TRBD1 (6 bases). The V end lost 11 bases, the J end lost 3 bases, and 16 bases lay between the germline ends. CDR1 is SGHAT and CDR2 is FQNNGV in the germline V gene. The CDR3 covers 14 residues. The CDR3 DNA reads TGTGCCGGAAGTTGGGGGCTTTACACCGGGGAGCTGTTTTTT. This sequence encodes CAGSWGLYTGELFF.

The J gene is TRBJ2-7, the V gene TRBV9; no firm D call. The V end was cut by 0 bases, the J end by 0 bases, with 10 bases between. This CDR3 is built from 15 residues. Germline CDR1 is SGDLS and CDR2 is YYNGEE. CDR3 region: CASSVGLWSSYEQYF. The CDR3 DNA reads TGTGCCAGCAGCGTAGGATTGTGGAGCTCCTACGAGCAGTACTTC.

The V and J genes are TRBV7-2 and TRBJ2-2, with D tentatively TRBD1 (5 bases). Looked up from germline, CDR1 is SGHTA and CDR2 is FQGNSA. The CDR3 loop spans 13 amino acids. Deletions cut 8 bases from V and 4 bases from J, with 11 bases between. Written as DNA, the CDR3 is TGTGCCAGCTCAGGGTCAGCCACCGGGGAGCTGTTTTTT. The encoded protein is CASSGSATGELFF.

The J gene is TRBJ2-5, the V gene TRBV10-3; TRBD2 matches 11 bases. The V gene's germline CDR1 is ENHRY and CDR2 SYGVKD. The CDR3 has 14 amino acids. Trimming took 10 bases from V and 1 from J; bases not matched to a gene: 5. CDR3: CATGLAGFQETQYF. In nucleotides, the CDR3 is TGTGCCACAGGACTAGCGGGCTTCCAAGAGACCCAGTACTTC.

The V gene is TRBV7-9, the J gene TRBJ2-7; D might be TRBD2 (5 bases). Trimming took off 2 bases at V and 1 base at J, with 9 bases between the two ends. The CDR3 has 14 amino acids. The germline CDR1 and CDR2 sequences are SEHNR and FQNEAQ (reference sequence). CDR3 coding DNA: TGTGCCAGCAGCTTAAGTCTAGCTTCCTACGAGCAGTACTTC. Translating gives CASSLSLASYEQYF.

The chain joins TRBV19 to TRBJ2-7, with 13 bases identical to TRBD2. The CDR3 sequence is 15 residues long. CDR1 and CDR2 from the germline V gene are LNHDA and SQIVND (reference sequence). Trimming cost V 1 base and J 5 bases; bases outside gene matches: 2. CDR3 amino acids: CASSIVTSGRNEQYF. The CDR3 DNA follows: TGTGCCAGTAGTATAGTGACTAGCGGGAGGAACGAGCAGTACTTC.

DNA of the CDR3: TGTGCCAGCAGCGCGGGACAGGGAAGTCAGCCCCAGCATTTT. It encodes CASSAGQGSQPQHF. The V call is TRBV5-5, the J call TRBJ1-5; 9 positions agree with TRBD1. The CDR3 length is 14 residues. With V trimmed by 4 bases and J by 6 bases, 5 bases remained unmatched. Germline CDR1 reads SGHKS; CDR2 reads YYEKEE (reference sequence).

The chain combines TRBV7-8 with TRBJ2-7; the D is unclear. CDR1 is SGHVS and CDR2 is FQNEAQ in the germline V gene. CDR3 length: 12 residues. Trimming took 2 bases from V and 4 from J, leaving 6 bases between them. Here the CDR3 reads CASSLTVYEQYF. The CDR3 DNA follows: TGTGCCAGCAGCTTAACAGTTTACGAGCAGTACTTC.

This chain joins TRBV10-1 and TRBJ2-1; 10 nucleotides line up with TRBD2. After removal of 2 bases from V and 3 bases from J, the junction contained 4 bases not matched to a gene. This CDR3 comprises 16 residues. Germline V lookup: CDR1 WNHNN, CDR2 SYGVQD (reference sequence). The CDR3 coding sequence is TGCGCCAGCAGTGAGAGTCTAGCGGGAGACTACAATGAGCAGTTCTTC. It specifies CASSESLAGDYNEQFF.

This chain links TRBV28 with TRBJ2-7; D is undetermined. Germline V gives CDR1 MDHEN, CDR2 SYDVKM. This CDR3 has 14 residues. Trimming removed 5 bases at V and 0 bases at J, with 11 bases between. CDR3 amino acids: CASSEDTISYEQYF. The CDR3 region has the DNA TGTGCCAGCAGTGAGGATACAATCTCCTACGAGCAGTACTTC.

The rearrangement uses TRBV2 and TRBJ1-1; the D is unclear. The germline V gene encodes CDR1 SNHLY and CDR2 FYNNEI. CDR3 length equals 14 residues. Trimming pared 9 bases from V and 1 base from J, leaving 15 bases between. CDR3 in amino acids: CASTYLGENTEAFF. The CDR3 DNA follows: TGTGCCAGTACGTATCTAGGAGAGAACACTGAAGCTTTCTTT.

Written as DNA, the CDR3 is TGTGCCAGCAGCCCTCCCCCCAGAGGGCGGTCCTCCTACAATGAGCAGTTCTTC. This codes for CASSPPPRGRSSYNEQFF. The chain combines TRBV7-3 with TRBJ2-1; D possibly corresponds to TRBD2 (5 bases). This CDR3 has 18 residues. With 5 bases removed from V and 0 bases from J, the gap between germline ends came to 20 bases. CDR1 is SGHTA and CDR2 is FQGTGA in the germline V gene. Combining the CDR3 with reference TRBV7-3 and TRBJ2-1 gives the whole variable domain GAGVSQTPSNKVTEKGKYVELRCDPISGHTALYWYRQSLGQGPEFLIYFQGTGAADDSGLPNDRFFAVRPEGSVSTLKIQRTERGDSAVYLCASSPPPRGRSSYNEQFFGPGTRLTVL.

CDR3 amino acids: CASSPTGGAFGELFF. In DNA form, the CDR3 reads TGTGCCAGCTCACCAACAGGGGGCGCGTTCGGGGAGCTGTTTTTT. V gene TRBV18 combines with J gene TRBJ2-2, with 9 bases matching TRBD1. Per the germline V gene, CDR1 is KGHSH and CDR2 is LQKENI. This CDR3 is built from 15 residues. Losses at the gene ends were 2 bases for V and 7 bases for J; bases not matched to a gene: 5. Full variable domain (outside the CDR3, taken from reference TRBV18 and TRBJ2-2): NAGVMQNPRHLVRRRGQEARLRCSPMKGHSHVYWYRQLPEEGLKFMVYLQKENIIDESGMPKERFSAEFPKEGPSILRIQQVVRGDSAAYFCASSPTGGAFGELFFGEGSRLTVL.

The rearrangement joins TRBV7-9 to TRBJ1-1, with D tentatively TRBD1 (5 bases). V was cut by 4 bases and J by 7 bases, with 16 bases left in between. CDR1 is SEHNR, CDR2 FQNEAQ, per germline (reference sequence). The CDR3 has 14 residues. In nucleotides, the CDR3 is TGTGCCAGCAGCTCGCGGGGGTGGGGGGATGAAGCTTTCTTT. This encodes CASSSRGWGDEAFF.

CDR3: CASSAGSAGEQFF. The CDR3 bases are TGTGCCAGCAGCGCCGGGAGCGCGGGGGAGCAGTTCTTC. The rearrangement uses TRBV9 and TRBJ2-1; possible D gene TRBD2, 6 bases. Per germline, CDR1 SGDLS and CDR2 YYNGEE. Between the trimmed V and J ends, which lost 3 bases and 10 bases, there was a span of 14 bases. The length of the CDR3 is 13 residues. The full variable domain, its missing parts supplied by reference TRBV9 and TRBJ2-1, is DSGVTQTPKHLITATGQRVTLRCSPRSGDLSVYWYQQSLDQGLQFLIQYYNGEERAKGNILERFSAQQFPDLHSELNLSSLELGDSALYFCASSAGSAGEQFFGPGTRLTVL.

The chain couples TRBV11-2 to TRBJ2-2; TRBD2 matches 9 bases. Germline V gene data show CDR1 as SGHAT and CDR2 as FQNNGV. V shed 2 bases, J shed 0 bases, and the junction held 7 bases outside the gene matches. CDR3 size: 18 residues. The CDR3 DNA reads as TGTGCCAGCAGCTTAAAGTCGCGGGAGGGCCCGAACACCGGGGAGCTGTTTTTT. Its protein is CASSLKSREGPNTGELFF.

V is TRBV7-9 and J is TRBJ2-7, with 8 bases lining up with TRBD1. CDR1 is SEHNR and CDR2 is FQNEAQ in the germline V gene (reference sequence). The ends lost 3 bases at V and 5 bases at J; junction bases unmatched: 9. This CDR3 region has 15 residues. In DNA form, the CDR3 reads TGTGCCAGCAGCTTGCAGGACAGGGATGTCGACGAGCAGTACTTC. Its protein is CASSLQDRDVDEQYF.

DNA of the CDR3: TGTGCCAGCAGCATGGGACAGGGAGGGACTGAAGCTTTCTTT. Translating it yields CASSMGQGGTEAFF. V gene TRBV27 combines with J gene TRBJ1-1; 9 nucleotides agree with TRBD1. J gave up 5 bases and V 6 bases, and 7 bases lay outside the gene matches. The CDR3 spans 14 residues. CDR1 and CDR2 from the germline V gene are MNHEY and SMNVEV (reference sequence).

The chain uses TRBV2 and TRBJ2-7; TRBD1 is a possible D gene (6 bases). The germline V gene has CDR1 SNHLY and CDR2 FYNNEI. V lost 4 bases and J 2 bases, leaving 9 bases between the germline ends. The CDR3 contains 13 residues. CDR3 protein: CASSVRTAYEQYF. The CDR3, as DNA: TGTGCCAGCAGTGTTAGGACAGCCTACGAGCAGTACTTC. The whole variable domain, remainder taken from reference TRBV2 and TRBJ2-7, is EPEVTQTPSHQVTQMGQEVILRCVPISNHLYFYWYRQILGQKVEFLVSFYNNEISEKSEIFDDQFSVERPDGSNFTLKIRSTKLEDSAMYFCASSVRTAYEQYFGPGTRLTVT.

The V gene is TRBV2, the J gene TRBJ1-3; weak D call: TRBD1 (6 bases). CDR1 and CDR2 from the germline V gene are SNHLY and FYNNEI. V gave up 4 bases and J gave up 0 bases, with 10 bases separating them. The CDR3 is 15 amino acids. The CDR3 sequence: CASSGTASSGNTIYF. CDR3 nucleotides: TGTGCCAGCAGTGGGACAGCGAGCTCTGGAAACACCATATATTTT.

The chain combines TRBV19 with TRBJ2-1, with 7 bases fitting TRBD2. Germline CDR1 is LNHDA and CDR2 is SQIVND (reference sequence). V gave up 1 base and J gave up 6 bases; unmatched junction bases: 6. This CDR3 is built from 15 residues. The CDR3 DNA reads TGTGCCAGTAGTATAGGCGGGAGCTTGGCCAATGAGCAGTTCTTC. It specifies CASSIGGSLANEQFF.

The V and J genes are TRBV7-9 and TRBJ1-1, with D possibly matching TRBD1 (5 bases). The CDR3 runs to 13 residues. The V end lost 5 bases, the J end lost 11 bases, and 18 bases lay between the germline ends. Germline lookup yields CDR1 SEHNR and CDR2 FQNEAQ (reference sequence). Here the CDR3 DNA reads TGTGCCAGCAGCCCCCGGACACCAATATCTGCTTTCTTT. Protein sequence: CASSPRTPISAFF.

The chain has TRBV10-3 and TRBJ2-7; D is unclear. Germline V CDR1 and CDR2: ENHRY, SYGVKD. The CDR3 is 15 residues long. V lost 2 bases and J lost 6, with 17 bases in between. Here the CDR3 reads CAISEMSAGAIEQYF. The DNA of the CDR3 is TGTGCCATCAGTGAGATGAGTGCAGGTGCGATCGAGCAGTACTTC.

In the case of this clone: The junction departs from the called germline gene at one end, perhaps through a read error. In DNA form, the CDR3 reads TGTGCCAGCAGGTTAGGAGGAGGGAGATCCTACGAGCAGTACTTC. It codes for CASRLGGGRSYEQYF. The chain employs TRBV7-9 and TRBJ2-7; weak D call: TRBD2 (6 bases). The germline gives CDR1 SEHNR, CDR2 FQNEAQ (reference sequence). The CDR3 loop spans 15 amino acids. Variable domain in full (rest from reference TRBV7-9 and TRBJ2-7): DTGVSQNPRHKITKRGQNVTFRCDPISEHNRLYWYRQTLGQGPEFLTYFQNEAQLEKSRLLSDRFSAERPKGSFSTLEIQRTEQGDSAMYLCASRLGGGRSYEQYFGPGTRLTVT.

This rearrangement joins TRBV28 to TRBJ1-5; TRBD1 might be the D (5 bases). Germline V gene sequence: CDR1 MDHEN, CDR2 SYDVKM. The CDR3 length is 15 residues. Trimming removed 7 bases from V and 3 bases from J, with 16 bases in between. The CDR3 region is CASTWGGSFNQPQHF. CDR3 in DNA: TGTGCCAGCACTTGGGGGGGGAGCTTCAATCAGCCCCAGCATTTT. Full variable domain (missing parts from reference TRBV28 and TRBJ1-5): DVKVTQSSRYLVKRTGEKVFLECVQDMDHENMFWYRQDPGLGLRLIYFSYDVKMKEKGDIPEGYSVSREKKERFSLILESASTNQTSMYLCASTWGGSFNQPQHFGDGTRLSIL.